The clone carrying this T cell receptor beta chain appeared a few times. TCRdb independently ran MiXCR on the RT-PCR reads; one entry per CDR3 protein. The sample gives almost 700,000 distinct CDR3 sequences, approximately 15% of which show up once; 3.6% is in the top ten. The V gene lost 1 base and the J gene lost 0 bases, with 8 bases spanning the gap. This CDR3 is 14 amino acids long. Germline V gene data show CDR1 as DFQATT and CDR2 as SNEGSKA (reference sequence). The clonotype was recovered from a female donor in good health, serving as a healthy control. The specimen was memory CD4+ T cells from blood. V and J are TRBV20-1 and TRBJ2-3; no definite D call. In DNA form, the CDR3 reads TGCAGTGCTAGAGGGCCGATAAGCACAGATACGCAGTATTTT. Amino acids: CSARGPISTDTQYF.